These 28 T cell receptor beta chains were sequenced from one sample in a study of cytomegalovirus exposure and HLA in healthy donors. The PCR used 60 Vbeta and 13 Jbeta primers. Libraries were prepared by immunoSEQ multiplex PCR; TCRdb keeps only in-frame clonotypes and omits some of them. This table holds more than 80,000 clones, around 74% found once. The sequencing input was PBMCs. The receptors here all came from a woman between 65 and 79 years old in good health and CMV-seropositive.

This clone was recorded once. Here the CDR3 reads CASSFRQGNTGELFF. DNA of the CDR3: TGTGCCAGCAGCTTTCGACAGGGAAACACCGGGGAGCTGTTTTTT. V and J are TRBV7-9 and TRBJ2-2; 7 bases align to TRBD1. J gave up 2 bases and V 3 bases, and 3 bases lay outside the gene matches. This CDR3 contains 15 residues. The V gene's germline CDR1 is SEHNR and CDR2 FQNEAQ (reference sequence).

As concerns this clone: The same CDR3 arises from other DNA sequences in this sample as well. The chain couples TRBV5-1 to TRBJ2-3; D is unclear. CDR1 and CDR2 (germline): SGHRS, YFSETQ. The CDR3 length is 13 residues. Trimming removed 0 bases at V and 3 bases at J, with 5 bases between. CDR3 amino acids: CASSLGQTDTQYF. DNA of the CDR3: TGCGCCAGCAGCTTGGGTCAGACAGATACGCAGTATTTT.

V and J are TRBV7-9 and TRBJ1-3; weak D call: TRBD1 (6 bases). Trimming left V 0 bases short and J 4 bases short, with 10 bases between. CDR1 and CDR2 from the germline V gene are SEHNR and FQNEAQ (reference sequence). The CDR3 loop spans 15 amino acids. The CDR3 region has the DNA TGTGCCAGCAGCTTAGCGGGGGCGCAAGGAAACACCATATATTTT. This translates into CASSLAGAQGNTIYF.

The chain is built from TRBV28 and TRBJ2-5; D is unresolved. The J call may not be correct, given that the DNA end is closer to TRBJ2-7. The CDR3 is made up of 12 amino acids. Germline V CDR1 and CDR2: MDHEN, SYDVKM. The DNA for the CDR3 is TGTGCCAGCAGTTTATTCCCCCACGAGCAGTACTTC. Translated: CASSLFPHEQYF.

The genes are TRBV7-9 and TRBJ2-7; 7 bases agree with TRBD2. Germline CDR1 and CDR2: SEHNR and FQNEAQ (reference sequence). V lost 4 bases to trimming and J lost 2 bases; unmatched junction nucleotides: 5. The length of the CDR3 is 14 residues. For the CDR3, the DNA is TGTGCCAGCAGCTCCGGGGGGTCGACCTACGAGCAGTACTTC. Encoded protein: CASSSGGSTYEQYF.

CDR3 DNA sequence: TGTGCCAGCAGAACAGGGGGCGCCGGGAACACTGAAGCTTTCTTT. Encoded protein: CASRTGGAGNTEAFF. The chain has TRBV6-5 and TRBJ1-1, with 9 bases fitting TRBD1. CDR3 size: 15 residues. The V gene's germline CDR1 is MNHEY and CDR2 SVGAGI. Germline trimming cut 6 bases from V and 1 base from J; bases unmatched to any gene: 6.

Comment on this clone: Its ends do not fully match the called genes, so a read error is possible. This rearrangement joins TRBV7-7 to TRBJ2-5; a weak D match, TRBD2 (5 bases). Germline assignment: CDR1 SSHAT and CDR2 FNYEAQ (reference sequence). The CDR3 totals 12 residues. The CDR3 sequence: CASSFRGETQYF. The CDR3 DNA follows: TGTGCTAGCAGCTTTAGAGGGGAGACCCAGTACTTC.

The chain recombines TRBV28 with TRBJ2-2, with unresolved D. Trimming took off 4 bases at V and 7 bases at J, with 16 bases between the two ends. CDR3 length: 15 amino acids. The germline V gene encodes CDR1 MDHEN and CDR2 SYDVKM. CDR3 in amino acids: CASSSPGTLGGELFF. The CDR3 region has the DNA TGTGCCAGCAGTTCTCCGGGTACTCTTGGCGGGGAGCTGTTTTTT.

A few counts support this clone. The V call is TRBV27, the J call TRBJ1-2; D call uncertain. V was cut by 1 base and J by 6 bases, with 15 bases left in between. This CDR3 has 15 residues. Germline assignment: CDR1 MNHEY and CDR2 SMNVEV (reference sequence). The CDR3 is CASSLFFGGSHGYTF. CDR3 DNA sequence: TGTGCCAGCAGTTTATTCTTTGGAGGGTCTCATGGCTACACCTTC.

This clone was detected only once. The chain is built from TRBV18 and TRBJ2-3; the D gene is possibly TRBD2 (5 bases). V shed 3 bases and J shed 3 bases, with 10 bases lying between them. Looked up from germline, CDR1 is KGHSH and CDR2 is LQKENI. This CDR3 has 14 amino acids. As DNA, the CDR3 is TGTGCCAGCTCACCGCGACGGGAAACAGATACGCAGTATTTT. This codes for CASSPRRETDTQYF. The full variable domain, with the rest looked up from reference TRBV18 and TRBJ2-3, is NAGVMQNPRHLVRRRGQEARLRCSPMKGHSHVYWYRQLPEEGLKFMVYLQKENIIDESGMPKERFSAEFPKEGPSILRIQQVVRGDSAAYFCASSPRRETDTQYFGPGTRLTVL.

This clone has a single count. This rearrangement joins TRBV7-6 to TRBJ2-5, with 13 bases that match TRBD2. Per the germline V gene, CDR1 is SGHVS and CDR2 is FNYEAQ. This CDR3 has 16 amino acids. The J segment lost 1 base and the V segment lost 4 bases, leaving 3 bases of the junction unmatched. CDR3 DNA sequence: TGTGCCAGCAGCTCGACTAGCGGGAGGACCCAAGAGACCCAGTACTTC. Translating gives CASSSTSGRTQETQYF.

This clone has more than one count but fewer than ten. CDR3 loop: CASSGTGTAENTGELFF. The CDR3 coding sequence is TGTGCCAGCAGCGGAACCGGGACAGCTGAGAACACCGGGGAGCTGTTTTTT. The V call is TRBV13, the J call TRBJ2-2; TRBD1 agrees at 7 bases. CDR1 is PRHDT and CDR2 is FYEKMQ in the germline V gene (reference sequence). Losses at the gene ends were 5 bases for V and 1 base for J; bases not matched to a gene: 10. This CDR3 has 17 amino acids. Filled out from reference TRBV13 and TRBJ2-2, the complete variable domain reads AAGVIQSPRHLIKEKRETATLKCYPIPRHDTVYWYQQGPGQDPQFLISFYEKMQSDKGSIPDRFSAQQFSDYHSELNMSSLELGDSALYFCASSGTGTAENTGELFFGEGSRLTVL.

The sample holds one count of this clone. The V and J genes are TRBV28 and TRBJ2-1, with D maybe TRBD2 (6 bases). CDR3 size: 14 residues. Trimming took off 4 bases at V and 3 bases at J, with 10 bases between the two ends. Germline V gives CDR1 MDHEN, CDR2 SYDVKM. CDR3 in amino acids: CASSSPAGYNEQFF. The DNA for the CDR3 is TGTGCCAGCAGTTCCCCAGCGGGCTACAATGAGCAGTTCTTC.

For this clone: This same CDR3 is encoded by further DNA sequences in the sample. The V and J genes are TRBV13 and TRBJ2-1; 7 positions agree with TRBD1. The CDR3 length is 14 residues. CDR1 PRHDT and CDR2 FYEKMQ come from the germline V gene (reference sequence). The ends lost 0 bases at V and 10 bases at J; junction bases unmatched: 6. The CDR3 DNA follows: TGTGCCAGCAGCTTAGGGGGACAGCTTTACGAGCAGTTCTTC. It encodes CASSLGGQLYEQFF.

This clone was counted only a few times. CDR3 in DNA: TGTGCCAGCAGTTTCACAAATGCGGCTAGTCAAAGAAGCTCCTACGAGCAGTACTTC. Its translation is CASSFTNAASQRSSYEQYF. The chain links TRBV11-2 to TRBJ2-7; D unclear. The V and J ends lost 6 bases and 0 bases respectively, with 27 bases between them. CDR3 length: 19 amino acids. CDR1 and CDR2 from the germline V gene are SGHAT and FQNNGV.

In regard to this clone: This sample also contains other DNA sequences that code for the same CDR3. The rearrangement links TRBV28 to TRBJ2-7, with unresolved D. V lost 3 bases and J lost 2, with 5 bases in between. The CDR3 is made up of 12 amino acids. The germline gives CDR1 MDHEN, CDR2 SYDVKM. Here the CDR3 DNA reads TGTGCCAGCAGTTTCTTAGCCTACGAGCAGTACTTC. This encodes CASSFLAYEQYF.

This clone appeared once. The DNA of the CDR3 is TGTGCCAGCAGTGCCACTAGCGGGAGATCCAACGAGCAGTACTTC. This sequence encodes CASSATSGRSNEQYF. The chain has TRBV6-6 and TRBJ2-7; 11 bases are shared with TRBD2. With V trimmed by 5 bases and J by 5 bases, 8 bases remained unmatched. The CDR3 totals 15 residues. From germline, CDR1 is MNHNY and CDR2 SVGAGI (reference sequence).

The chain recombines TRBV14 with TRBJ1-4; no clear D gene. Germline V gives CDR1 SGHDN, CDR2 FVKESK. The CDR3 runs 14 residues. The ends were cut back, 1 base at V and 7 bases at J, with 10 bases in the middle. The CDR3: CASSQGQPGEKLFF. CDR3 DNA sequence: TGTGCCAGCAGCCAAGGGCAGCCAGGTGAAAAACTGTTTTTT.

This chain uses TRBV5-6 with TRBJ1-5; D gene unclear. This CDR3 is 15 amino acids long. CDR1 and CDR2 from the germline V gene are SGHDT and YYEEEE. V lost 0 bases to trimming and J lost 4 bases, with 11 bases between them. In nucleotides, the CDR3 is TGTGCCAGCAGCTTGGGTTTGGCCGCTAATCAGCCCCAGCATTTT. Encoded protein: CASSLGLAANQPQHF. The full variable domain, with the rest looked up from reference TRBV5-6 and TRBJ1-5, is DAGVTQSPTHLIKTRGQQVTLRCSPKSGHDTVSWYQQALGQGPQFIFQYYEEEERQRGNFPDRFSGHQFPNYSSELNVNALLLGDSALYLCASSLGLAANQPQHFGDGTRLSIL.

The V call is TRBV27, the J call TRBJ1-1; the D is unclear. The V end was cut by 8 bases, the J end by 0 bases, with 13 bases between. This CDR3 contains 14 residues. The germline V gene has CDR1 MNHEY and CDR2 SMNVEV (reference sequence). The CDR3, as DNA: TGTGCCAGCTCGCGGCCGGGTTTGAACACTGAAGCTTTCTTT. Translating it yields CASSRPGLNTEAFF.

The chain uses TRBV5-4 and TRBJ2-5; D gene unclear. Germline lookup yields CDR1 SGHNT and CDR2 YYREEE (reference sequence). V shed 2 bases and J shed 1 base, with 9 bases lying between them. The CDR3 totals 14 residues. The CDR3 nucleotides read TGTGCCAGCAGCTTACAGAGCTTCCAAGAGACCCAGTACTTC. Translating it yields CASSLQSFQETQYF.

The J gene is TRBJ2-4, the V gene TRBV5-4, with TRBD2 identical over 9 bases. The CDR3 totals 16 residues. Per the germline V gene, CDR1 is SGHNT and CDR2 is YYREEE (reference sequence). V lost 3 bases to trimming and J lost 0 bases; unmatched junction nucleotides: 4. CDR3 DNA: TGTGCCAGCAGCTCCGCGGGGGGGCCAGCCAAAAACATTCAGTACTTC. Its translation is CASSSAGGPAKNIQYF.

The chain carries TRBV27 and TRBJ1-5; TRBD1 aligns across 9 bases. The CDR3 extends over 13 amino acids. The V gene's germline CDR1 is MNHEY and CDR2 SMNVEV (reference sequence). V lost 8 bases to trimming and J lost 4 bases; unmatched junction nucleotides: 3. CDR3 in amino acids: CASAGTGNQPQHF. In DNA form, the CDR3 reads TGTGCCAGCGCCGGGACAGGGAATCAGCCCCAGCATTTT.

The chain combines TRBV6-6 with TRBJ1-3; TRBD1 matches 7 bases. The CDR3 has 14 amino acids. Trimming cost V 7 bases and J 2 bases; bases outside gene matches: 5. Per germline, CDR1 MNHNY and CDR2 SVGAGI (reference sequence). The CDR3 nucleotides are TGTGCCAGCATAAGGGGGCAGGCTGGAAACACCATATATTTT. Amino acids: CASIRGQAGNTIYF.

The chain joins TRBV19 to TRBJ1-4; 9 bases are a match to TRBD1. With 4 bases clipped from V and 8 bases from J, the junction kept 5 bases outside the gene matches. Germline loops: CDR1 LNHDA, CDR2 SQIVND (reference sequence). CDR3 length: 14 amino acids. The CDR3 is CASSTGQGSEKLFF. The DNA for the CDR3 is TGTGCCAGTAGTACGGGACAGGGAAGCGAAAAACTGTTTTTT.

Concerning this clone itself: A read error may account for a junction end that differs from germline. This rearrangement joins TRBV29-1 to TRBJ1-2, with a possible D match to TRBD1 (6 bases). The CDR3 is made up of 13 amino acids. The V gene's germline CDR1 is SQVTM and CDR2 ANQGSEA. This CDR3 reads CSAGTTQKAELHF. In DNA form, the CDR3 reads TGCAGCGCTGGGACAACACAGAAGGCCGAACTCCACTTC. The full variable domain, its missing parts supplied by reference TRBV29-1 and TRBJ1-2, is SAVISQKPSRDICQRGTSLTIQCQVDSQVTMMFWYRQQPGQSLTLIATANQGSEATYESGFVIDKFPISRPNLTFSTLTVSNMSPEDSSIYLCSAGTTQKAELHFGSGTRLTVV.

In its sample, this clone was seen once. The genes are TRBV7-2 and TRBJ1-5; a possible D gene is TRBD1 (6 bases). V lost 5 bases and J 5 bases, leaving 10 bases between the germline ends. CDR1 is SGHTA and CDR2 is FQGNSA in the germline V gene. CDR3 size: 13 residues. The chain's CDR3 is CASSLQGDQPQHF. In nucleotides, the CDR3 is TGTGCCAGCAGCCTACAGGGCGATCAGCCCCAGCATTTT. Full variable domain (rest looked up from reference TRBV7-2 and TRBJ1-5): GAGVSQSPSNKVTEKGKDVELRCDPISGHTALYWYRQSLGQGLEFLIYFQGNSAPDKSGLPSDRFSAERTGGSVSTLTIQRTQQEDSAVYLCASSLQGDQPQHFGDGTRLSIL.

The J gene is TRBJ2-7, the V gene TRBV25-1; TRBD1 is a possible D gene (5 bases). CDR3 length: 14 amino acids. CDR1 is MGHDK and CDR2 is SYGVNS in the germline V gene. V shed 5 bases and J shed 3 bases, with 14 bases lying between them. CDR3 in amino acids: CASSSSQALYEQYF. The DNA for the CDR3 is TGTGCCAGCAGTTCTTCACAGGCCCTCTACGAGCAGTACTTC.